A selection of T cell receptor beta chains follows, all from one sample in a study of T-cell memory formation after mild COVID-19. Using its own MiXCR run on the 5' RACE reads, TCRdb lists one record per CDR3 protein. Counted here are more than 200,000 distinct CDR3 sequences, over 15% occurring once; the ten biggest clones make up approximately 3.4%. The source material was PBMCs or a T cell subset sorted from them (not recorded which). The receptor set was obtained from a man in his late teens or twenties who had mild COVID-19 (a few samples of this study predate the infection). Cell type and time point are not known. Each CDR3 is given with its conserved first and last residue. Fields, in order: clone size, V gene, J gene, D gene, CDR3 protein, CDR3 DNA. A D gene is named only where the DNA matches it firmly. Size is stated for part of the rows, as once, few or many counts, or as a class when the clone is expanded.

size: once
V: TRBV20-1
J: TRBJ2-4
D: TRBD1
CDR3: CSARDPGTENIQYF
DNA: TGCAGTGCTAGAGATCCCGGGACAGAAAACATTCAGTACTTC

size: -
V: TRBV29-1
J: TRBJ2-3
D: TRBD1
CDR3: CSAGRDREDTQYF
DNA: TGCAGCGCGGGCCGGGACAGGGAAGATACGCAGTATTTT

size: -
V: TRBV18
J: TRBJ1-2
D: -
CDR3: CASSEGQDYGYTF
DNA: TGTGCCAGCTCAGAGGGGCAGGATTATGGCTACACCTTC

size: -
V: TRBV30
J: TRBJ2-3
D: -
CDR3: CAWTTGGASLTDTQYF
DNA: TGTGCCTGGACGACCGGTGGGGCCTCTCTCACAGATACGCAGTATTTT

size: -
V: TRBV7-9
J: TRBJ2-2
D: -
CDR3: CASSSPPGVGTGELFF
DNA: TGTGCCAGCAGCTCCCCCCCCGGGGTCGGCACCGGGGAGCTGTTTTTT

size: -
V: TRBV5-4
J: TRBJ1-1
D: -
CDR3: CASSPLPTAGEAFF
DNA: TGTGCCAGCAGCCCGCTGCCTACAGCCGGCGAAGCTTTCTTT

size: few
V: TRBV5-1
J: TRBJ1-1
D: -
CDR3: CASSLGPGTEAFF
DNA: TGCGCCAGCAGCCTGGGACCGGGGACTGAAGCTTTCTTT

size: -
V: TRBV12-3/TRBV12-4
J: TRBJ2-3
D: -
CDR3: CASTTSTGGTDTQYF
DNA: TGTGCCAGCACCACTTCGACAGGTGGCACAGATACGCAGTATTTT

size: -
V: TRBV28
J: TRBJ1-5
D: TRBD1
CDR3: CASSSPGQGGNQPQHF
DNA: TGTGCCAGCAGTTCTCCGGGACAGGGGGGGAATCAGCCCCAGCATTTT

size: -
V: TRBV29-1
J: TRBJ1-2
D: -
CDR3: CSVERDTGSGGYTF
DNA: TGCAGCGTTGAAAGGGACACAGGGTCAGGCGGCTACACCTTC

size: few
V: TRBV5-1
J: TRBJ2-1
D: TRBD1
CDR3: CASSLEGRTGVDEQFF
DNA: TGCGCCAGCAGCTTGGAGGGTCGGACAGGGGTCGATGAGCAGTTCTTC

size: -
V: TRBV28
J: TRBJ1-5
D: -
CDR3: CASDRSESQPQHF
DNA: TGTGCCAGTGACAGGTCGGAGAGTCAGCCCCAGCATTTT

size: -
V: TRBV5-1
J: TRBJ2-2
D: TRBD1
CDR3: CASSLEGARIGELFF
DNA: TGCGCCAGCAGCTTGGAGGGGGCGCGGATCGGGGAGCTGTTTTTT

size: -
V: TRBV20-1
J: TRBJ2-3
D: -
CDR3: CSARDLLADQDTQYF
DNA: TGCAGTGCTAGAGATCTTCTCGCGGACCAAGATACGCAGTATTTT

size: few
V: TRBV25-1
J: TRBJ1-1
D: -
CDR3: CASKSGANTEAFF
DNA: TGTGCCAGCAAGAGTGGTGCTAACACTGAAGCTTTCTTT

size: few
V: TRBV4-3
J: TRBJ1-6
D: -
CDR3: CASSQDTSRALHF
DNA: TGCGCCAGCAGCCAAGATACCAGTAGGGCCCTCCACTTT

size: -
V: TRBV7-8
J: TRBJ1-2
D: -
CDR3: CASSSQGLANYGYTF
DNA: TGTGCCAGCAGCTCACAGGGCTTAGCTAACTATGGCTACACCTTC

size: few
V: TRBV6-1
J: TRBJ1-1
D: -
CDR3: CASRRLEGPEAFF
DNA: TGTGCCAGCCGCCGTCTGGAGGGGCCTGAAGCTTTCTTT

size: -
V: TRBV5-1
J: TRBJ1-4
D: -
CDR3: CASSLTGRAEKLFF
DNA: TGCGCCAGCAGCTTGACGGGACGGGCGGAAAAACTGTTTTTT

size: few
V: TRBV20-1
J: TRBJ2-1
D: -
CDR3: CSARALGRGHEQFF
DNA: TGCAGTGCTAGGGCCCTAGGGCGGGGCCATGAGCAGTTCTTC

size: few
V: TRBV7-2
J: TRBJ1-5
D: -
CDR3: CASRLEYDQPQHF
DNA: TGTGCCAGCAGATTAGAGTACGATCAGCCCCAGCATTTT

size: few
V: TRBV18
J: TRBJ1-1
D: -
CDR3: CASSPGRGEAFF
DNA: TGTGCCAGCTCACCCGGACGGGGTGAAGCTTTCTTT

size: few
V: TRBV7-2
J: TRBJ2-5
D: -
CDR3: CASSYRRKETQYF
DNA: TGTGCCAGCAGCTACCGGCGGAAAGAGACCCAGTACTTC

size: many
V: TRBV12-3/TRBV12-4
J: TRBJ2-7
D: -
CDR3: CASSSYEQYF
DNA: TGTGCCAGCAGTTCCTACGAGCAGTACTTC

size: few
V: TRBV18
J: TRBJ2-1
D: TRBD2
CDR3: CASSPVLAGEQFF
DNA: TGTGCCAGCTCACCGGTACTAGCGGGTGAGCAGTTCTTC

size: few
V: TRBV5-1
J: TRBJ2-4
D: TRBD1
CDR3: CASSLDRGDIQYF
DNA: TGCGCCAGCAGCTTAGACAGGGGGGACATTCAGTACTTC

size: few
V: TRBV7-8
J: TRBJ2-5
D: TRBD1
CDR3: CASSVNRGQDETQYF
DNA: TGTGCCAGCAGCGTAAACAGGGGGCAAGATGAGACCCAGTACTTC

size: many
V: TRBV7-6
J: TRBJ1-2
D: -
CDR3: CASSLGPGLDYGYTF
DNA: TGTGCCAGCAGCTTAGGTCCGGGGTTGGACTATGGCTACACCTTC

size: many
V: TRBV24-1
J: TRBJ2-1
D: -
CDR3: CATSGGDREQFF
DNA: TGTGCCACCTCAGGTGGCGACCGAGAGCAGTTCTTC

size: -
V: TRBV5-4
J: TRBJ2-7
D: -
CDR3: CASSPPGSSEQYF
DNA: TGTGCCAGCAGCCCGCCGGGTAGCAGCGAGCAGTACTTC

size: -
V: TRBV7-2
J: TRBJ1-5
D: -
CDR3: CASSFQGTSNQPQHF
DNA: TGTGCCAGCAGCTTTCAGGGGACTAGCAATCAGCCCCAGCATTTT

size: -
V: TRBV12-3/TRBV12-4
J: TRBJ2-1
D: -
CDR3: CASSSTELVRQFF
DNA: TGTGCCAGCAGTTCGACGGAACTAGTGAGGCAGTTCTTC

size: -
V: TRBV14
J: TRBJ2-5
D: -
CDR3: CASSQEGGQYGTQYF
DNA: TGTGCCAGCAGCCAAGAGGGGGGCCAGTATGGGACCCAGTACTTC

size: few
V: TRBV4-3
J: TRBJ1-3
D: -
CDR3: CASSQGPSYGNTIYF
DNA: TGCGCCAGCAGCCAAGGCCCGTCGTATGGAAACACCATATATTTT

size: -
V: TRBV5-1
J: TRBJ2-7
D: TRBD2
CDR3: CASSLERDEVEQYF
DNA: TGCGCCAGCAGCTTGGAGCGGGACGAAGTCGAGCAGTACTTC

size: -
V: TRBV28
J: TRBJ2-1
D: TRBD2
CDR3: CASSGLGRSEQFF
DNA: TGTGCCAGCAGCGGACTAGGGCGCAGTGAGCAGTTCTTC

size: few
V: TRBV29-1
J: TRBJ2-3
D: -
CDR3: CSVVFQADTQYF
DNA: TGCAGCGTTGTATTCCAGGCAGATACGCAGTATTTT

size: few
V: TRBV7-2
J: TRBJ1-2
D: -
CDR3: CASSPPRPTDGYTF
DNA: TGTGCCAGCAGCCCGCCCCGTCCGACGGATGGCTACACCTTC

size: -
V: TRBV6-1
J: TRBJ2-6
D: -
CDR3: CASSSRRHSSGANVLTF
DNA: TGTGCCAGCAGCTCAAGAAGACACAGCTCTGGGGCCAACGTCCTGACTTTC

size: many
V: TRBV4-1
J: TRBJ2-5
D: -
CDR3: CASSLDTRETQYF
DNA: TGCGCCAGCAGCCTAGATACACGGGAGACCCAGTACTTC

size: -
V: TRBV12-3/TRBV12-4
J: TRBJ1-1
D: TRBD1
CDR3: CASSSRTGGTEAFF
DNA: TGTGCCAGCAGTTCAAGGACAGGGGGCACTGAAGCTTTCTTT

size: few
V: TRBV12-3/TRBV12-4
J: TRBJ1-6
D: -
CDR3: CASSPGFSPLHF
DNA: TGTGCCAGCAGCCCAGGGTTTTCACCCCTCCACTTT

size: few
V: TRBV5-6
J: TRBJ2-7
D: -
CDR3: CASSELGQPSSYEQYF
DNA: TGTGCCAGCAGCGAACTCGGACAGCCGAGCTCCTACGAGCAGTACTTC

size: -
V: TRBV7-6
J: TRBJ2-5
D: TRBD1
CDR3: CASSPRTGQNQETQYF
DNA: TGTGCCAGCAGCCCTCGGACAGGACAAAATCAAGAGACCCAGTACTTC

size: -
V: TRBV3-1
J: TRBJ2-2
D: TRBD1
CDR3: CASSPRDRNTGELFF
DNA: TGTGCCAGCAGCCCCCGGGACAGGAATACCGGGGAGCTGTTTTTT

size: -
V: TRBV7-9
J: TRBJ2-7
D: -
CDR3: CASSPRTEVYF
DNA: TGTGCCAGCAGCCCCCGGACAGAGGTGTACTTC

size: few
V: TRBV20-1
J: TRBJ2-1
D: TRBD2
CDR3: CSAGLAGGSSYNEQFF
DNA: TGCAGTGCTGGGTTAGCGGGGGGGAGCTCCTACAATGAGCAGTTCTTC

size: many
V: TRBV7-2
J: TRBJ1-3
D: -
CDR3: CASSLSGAGNTIYF
DNA: TGTGCCAGCAGCTTATCAGGCGCTGGAAACACCATATATTTT

size: many
V: TRBV5-5
J: TRBJ2-3
D: TRBD2
CDR3: CASRLAGLVTDTQYF
DNA: TGTGCCAGCAGACTAGCGGGGCTGGTAACAGATACGCAGTATTTT

size: few
V: TRBV12-3/TRBV12-4
J: TRBJ1-5
D: -
CDR3: CASTGPNQPQHF
DNA: TGTGCCAGCACTGGACCTAATCAGCCCCAGCATTTT